The 17 T cell receptor beta chains presented below share a single source sample, sequenced in a study of cytomegalovirus exposure and HLA in healthy donors. PCR involved 60 Vbeta and 13 Jbeta primers. Some clones are missing from TCRdb's copy, which holds only in-frame ones; the method was immunoSEQ multiplex PCR. In the table there are over 150,000 clones, around 67% of which are singletons. Material for sequencing was PBMCs. The receptors were sampled from a woman younger than 45 in good health and CMV-seropositive.

V and J are TRBV7-6 and TRBJ1-3; D unresolved. The CDR3 runs to 15 residues. V lost 0 bases to trimming and J lost 1 base, with 7 bases between them. CDR1 and CDR2 (germline): SGHVS, FNYEAQ. CDR3 nucleotides: TGTGCCAGCAGCTTAGCTTCCACATCTGGAAACACCATATATTTT. Residues: CASSLASTSGNTIYF.

Remarks on this clone: The junction and the germline gene differ at one end; a read error may be behind it. The chain employs TRBV9 and TRBJ2-1; D is possibly TRBD2 (6 bases). The CDR3 consists of 15 residues. The germline CDR1 and CDR2 sequences are SGDLS and YYNGEE. The CDR3 loop is CAGSFGSRVTDEQFF. Here the CDR3 DNA reads TGTGCCGGCAGCTTCGGGAGCAGGGTAACGGATGAGCAGTTCTTC.

The rearrangement uses TRBV28 and TRBJ2-1, with 7 bases lining up with TRBD2. V was clipped by 0 bases and J by 10 bases; unmatched bases: 21. This CDR3 has 19 residues. CDR1 is MDHEN, CDR2 SYDVKM, per germline. The DNA of the CDR3 is TGTGCCAGCAGTTTATGGTCTCGGTGGGAGGGCAGACTACTTGGGGAGCAGTTCTTC. Residues: CASSLWSRWEGRLLGEQFF.

The chain employs TRBV5-1 and TRBJ2-7; D perhaps matches TRBD2 (5 bases). The CDR3 loop spans 14 amino acids. Germline assignment: CDR1 SGHRS and CDR2 YFSETQ. Trimming removed 4 bases from V and 6 bases from J, with 17 bases in between. The CDR3 sequence is CASSRDRTRGEQYF. CDR3 nucleotide sequence: TGCGCCAGCAGCCGTGATAGAACACGGGGCGAGCAGTACTTC. The full variable domain, with the rest looked up from reference TRBV5-1 and TRBJ2-7, is KAGVTQTPRYLIKTRGQQVTLSCSPISGHRSVSWYQQTPGQGLQFLFEYFSETQRNKGNFPGRFSGRQFSNSRSEMNVSTLELGDSALYLCASSRDRTRGEQYFGPGTRLTVT.

The V gene is TRBV18, the J gene TRBJ2-1, with 10 bases aligning to TRBD2. Germline assignment: CDR1 KGHSH and CDR2 LQKENI. V was pared by 0 bases and J by 9 bases, with 5 bases of the junction left unmatched. This CDR3 comprises 15 residues. CDR3 nucleotide sequence: TGTGCCAGCTCACCACCGGCTAGCGGGAGTAGTGAGCAGTTCTTC. Encoded protein: CASSPPASGSSEQFF.

This clone was observed a single time. The rearrangement joins TRBV5-4 to TRBJ1-1; TRBD1 might be the D (5 bases). The CDR3 runs 13 residues. CDR1 is SGHNT and CDR2 is YYREEE in the germline V gene (reference sequence). Trimming removed 0 bases at V and 4 bases at J, with 7 bases between. DNA of the CDR3: TGTGCCAGCAGCTTGGCAGGGTCCACTGAAGCTTTCTTT. Residues: CASSLAGSTEAFF.

V gene TRBV28 combines with J gene TRBJ2-3; D may be TRBD2 (6 bases). V gave up 6 bases and J gave up 5 bases, with 18 bases separating them. The CDR3 has 15 residues. Germline assignment: CDR1 MDHEN and CDR2 SYDVKM. The CDR3 DNA reads TGTGCCAGCAGACCCGGGGGATTCGCACGAGATACGCAGTATTTT. Amino acid sequence: CASRPGGFARDTQYF.

The gene calls are TRBV28 and TRBJ1-4; no reliable D call. V lost 6 bases and J 3 bases, leaving 14 bases between the germline ends. Germline CDR1 is MDHEN and CDR2 is SYDVKM. The CDR3 contains 15 residues. CDR3 sequence: CASSPGGVANEKLFF. As DNA, the CDR3 is TGTGCCAGCAGCCCGGGCGGGGTGGCTAATGAAAAACTGTTTTTT.

This clone turned up a few times. The J gene is TRBJ2-3, the V gene TRBV6-5; D perhaps matches TRBD2 (5 bases). Germline V gene lookup returns CDR1 MNHEY and CDR2 SVGAGI. V was trimmed by 4 bases and J by 2 bases, leaving 7 bases between them. This CDR3 spans 13 amino acids. The CDR3 bases are TGTGCCAGCAGTTCGGGATCCACAGATACGCAGTATTTT. It is translated as CASSSGSTDTQYF.

The rearrangement joins TRBV15 to TRBJ2-2; 11 bases match TRBD2. The J segment lost 6 bases and the V segment lost 5 bases, leaving 11 bases of the junction unmatched. The germline gives CDR1 LNHNV, CDR2 YYDKDF (reference sequence). The CDR3 is 17 residues long. CDR3 bases: TGTGCCACCAGCGAGGGGTTAGCGGGAGGGCCCGCCGGGGAGCTGTTTTTT. As protein: CATSEGLAGGPAGELFF.

In its sample, this clone was seen once. V and J are TRBV28 and TRBJ2-7; TRBD1 is a possible D gene (6 bases). The germline CDR1 and CDR2 sequences are MDHEN and SYDVKM. The CDR3 covers 17 residues. Trimming left V 5 bases short and J 1 base short, with 21 bases between. This CDR3 is CASSTIPGTPISYEQYF. As DNA, the CDR3 is TGTGCCAGCAGTACTATTCCCGGGACACCTATTTCCTACGAGCAGTACTTC.

This sequence joins TRBV5-6 and TRBJ2-3; D is ambiguous. Per germline, CDR1 SGHDT and CDR2 YYEEEE. Trimming stripped 0 bases from V and 2 bases from J, with 7 bases between. The CDR3 is 14 residues long. The CDR3 spells CASSLGDSTDTQYF. The CDR3 DNA follows: TGTGCCAGCAGCTTGGGAGATTCCACAGATACGCAGTATTTT.

Comment on this clone: Lacking the conserved final phenylalanine or tryptophan, this CDR3 likely reflects a read error. The rearrangement uses TRBV5-8 and TRBJ2-2; tentatively, D is TRBD1 (6 bases). Germline V gene sequence: CDR1 SGHTS, CDR2 YDEGEE. V was shortened by 1 base and J by 3 bases, with 10 bases between the two germline ends. The length of the CDR3 is 15 residues. The CDR3 sequence is CASSLRRGYTGELFL. In DNA, the CDR3 is TGTGCCAGCAGCTTGCGCAGGGGCTACACCGGGGAGCTGTTTCTT.

The chain recombines TRBV6-1 with TRBJ2-7; 10 bases are shared with TRBD2. This CDR3 has 15 amino acids. In germline, CDR1 is MNHNS, CDR2 SASEGT. The junction had 8 bases not matched to a gene; V was cut back by 7 bases and J by 2 bases. CDR3 bases: TGTGCCAGCATCGCGGGACTAGCGTCTACCTACGAGCAGTACTTC. Translation gives CASIAGLASTYEQYF.

The chain carries TRBV2 and TRBJ1-1; 7 positions match TRBD1. CDR3 length: 13 amino acids. The V gene end was trimmed by 8 bases and the J gene end by 1 base; junction bases not matched to a gene: 4. Looked up from germline, CDR1 is SNHLY and CDR2 is FYNNEI. CDR3 amino acids: CASVTGRNTEAFF. CDR3 DNA sequence: TGTGCCAGCGTGACAGGGCGGAACACTGAAGCTTTCTTT.

In this sample, this clone turned up a few times. The chain combines TRBV28 with TRBJ2-7; 9 bases line up with TRBD2. The CDR3 runs 15 residues. Per the germline V gene, CDR1 is MDHEN and CDR2 is SYDVKM. With V trimmed by 3 bases and J by 0 bases, 3 bases remained unmatched. This chain's CDR3 is CASSFETSGSYEQYF. The CDR3 DNA reads as TGTGCCAGCAGTTTTGAGACTAGCGGCTCCTACGAGCAGTACTTC.

The chain links TRBV10-1 to TRBJ1-1, with no clear D. The CDR3 consists of 14 residues. V shed 7 bases and J shed 3 bases, with 15 bases lying between them. Germline V gene data show CDR1 as WNHNN and CDR2 as SYGVQD (reference sequence). CDR3 nucleotides: TGCGCCAGCACTAGACGTCCCGGGGACACTGAAGCTTTCTTT. Translation gives CASTRRPGDTEAFF.